Described below is a single T cell receptor (beta chain) sequence and its context. The CDR3 sequence is 14 residues long. Trimming stripped 4 bases from V and 9 bases from J, with 13 bases between. CDR1 MNHEY and CDR2 SVGAGI come from the germline V gene. TCRdb used MiXCR to reprocess the RT-PCR reads, holding one entry per CDR3 protein. There are some 540,000 distinct CDR3 sequences in the sample; 20% to 25% occur only once, and 2.8% lies in the top ten. The entry originates in a study of response to subunit inactivated influenza vaccine. These sequences were also reported in another study, on T cells expressing NK-cell markers. As reported in that work: The authors generated TCR beta cDNA through 5'RACE template switching with UMIs. Dominance of the CD3+CD56-NKG2C+ fraction by these clonotypes also held in a few donors.

This TCR was sampled from a middle-aged man who received an inactivated influenza vaccine. J is TRBJ1-6 and V is TRBV6-5; D not resolved. The specimen was CD4+ T cells sorted from PBMCs, collected roughly 12 days after vaccination. The DNA for the CDR3 is TGTGCCAGCAGTTCGGTCCCACCTTTTTCACCCCTCCACTTT. Amino acids: CASSSVPPFSPLHF.